The 14 T cell receptor beta chains below all came from one sample that was sequenced in a study of early T cells in non-severe SARS-CoV-2 infection (dated by TCRdb to the early 2020s). Preparation of the library involved 5' RACE. For sequencing, a NextSeq 500 was employed. TCRdb reprocessing: public reads trimmed at Q25 with fastp, clones called with MiXCR, in-frame beta chains kept. For every CDR3 protein sequence, its rows merge into one entry that carries the most common genes and DNA. The sample table lists 35,000 to 55,000 distinct CDR3 sequences, approximately 6.5% of them with a count of one. The top ten hold around 21% of the sample. The sequences come from whole blood, collected at baseline. All receptors derive from an adult who was a healthcare worker with PCR-confirmed SARS-CoV-2 infection or an uninfected control (not recorded which).

The chain joins TRBV28 to TRBJ2-7; 7 positions agree with TRBD2. V was pared by 4 bases and J by 2 bases, with 5 bases of the junction left unmatched. Germline V gives CDR1 MDHEN, CDR2 SYDVKM. The CDR3 is 14 amino acids. The CDR3 DNA sequence: TGTGCCAGCAGTTCTGGGGACTACACCTACGAGCAGTACTTC. This sequence encodes CASSSGDYTYEQYF.

This clonotype has a handful of counts. The CDR3 DNA sequence: TGCAGTGCTAGCCGGACAGGGGGCAACACCGGGGAGCTGTTTTTT. It yields the protein CSASRTGGNTGELFF. The chain couples TRBV20-1 to TRBJ2-2; 11 nucleotides agree with TRBD1. CDR3 length equals 15 residues. CDR1 is DFQATT and CDR2 is SNEGSKA in the germline V gene (reference sequence). V lost 3 bases to trimming and J lost 2 bases; unmatched junction nucleotides: 2.

The table lists this clonotype with a few counts. J is TRBJ2-7 and V is TRBV7-2; the match to TRBD2 covers 11 bases. V was pared by 4 bases and J by 3 bases, with 5 bases of the junction left unmatched. The CDR3 is 15 residues long. Per the germline V gene, CDR1 is SGHTA and CDR2 is FQGNSA. The CDR3 reads CASSSPSGGRYEQYF. The CDR3 bases are TGTGCCAGCAGCTCCCCTAGCGGGGGGCGCTACGAGCAGTACTTC.

Ten or more counts support this clonotype. The CDR3 spells CASSLEQTNTEAFF. In DNA, the CDR3 is TGCGCCAGCAGCTTGGAACAGACGAACACTGAAGCTTTCTTT. The V gene is TRBV5-1, the J gene TRBJ1-1, with D hard to call. Looked up from germline, CDR1 is SGHRS and CDR2 is YFSETQ. The germline V and J ends were trimmed by 0 bases and 1 base, with 7 bases remaining between them. The CDR3 loop spans 14 amino acids.

This clonotype was seen ten or more times. V and J are TRBV11-2 and TRBJ2-3; D is perhaps TRBD2 (7 bases). V shed 0 bases and J shed 4 bases, with 20 bases lying between them. Germline V gene lookup returns CDR1 SGHAT and CDR2 FQNNGV. This CDR3 has 18 amino acids. CDR3 sequence reads: CASSLDRAGAQGADTQYF. CDR3 bases: TGTGCCAGCAGCTTAGATAGGGCGGGGGCTCAGGGAGCAGATACGCAGTATTTT.

This clonotype was recorded at least ten times. The chain couples TRBV6-5 to TRBJ2-1, with D perhaps matching TRBD1 (5 bases). This CDR3 comprises 13 residues. The V and J ends lost 6 bases and 6 bases respectively, with 12 bases between them. Per the germline V gene, CDR1 is MNHEY and CDR2 is SVGAGI. The CDR3 here is CASSPYRSNEQFF. CDR3 coding DNA: TGTGCCAGCAGCCCGTACAGGTCCAATGAGCAGTTCTTC.

Notes on this clonotype: A single base separates this from a much larger clone, so it may be a read error. This sequence joins TRBV4-1 and TRBJ2-2, with a tentative D call TRBD1 (7 bases). The CDR3 loop spans 16 amino acids. V gave up 3 bases and J gave up 7 bases, with 18 bases separating them. The germline gives CDR1 MGHRA, CDR2 YSYEKL. CDR3 nucleotides: TGCGCCAGCAGCCACTCGACAGGGCGGGGCGGCGGGGAGCTGTTTTTT. It yields the protein CASSHSTGRGGGELFF.

This clonotype was seen a handful of times. Relative to the germline gene, one junction end is altered; a read error may explain this. The chain has TRBV7-7 and TRBJ2-1; D perhaps matches TRBD2 (5 bases). CDR3 length: 13 amino acids. Looked up from germline, CDR1 is SSHAT and CDR2 is FNYEAQ (reference sequence). The CDR3 sequence: CASSSGLGNEQFF. CDR3 nucleotide sequence: TGTGCTAGCAGCTCCGGACTTGGCAATGAGCAGTTCTTC.

This clonotype was seen ten or more times. J is TRBJ1-2 and V is TRBV30, with 11 nucleotides matching TRBD1. V gave up 7 bases and J gave up 3 bases; unmatched junction bases: 10. Germline V gene data show CDR1 as GTSNPN and CDR2 as SVGIG (reference sequence). CDR3 size: 15 residues. Here the CDR3 reads CASRDRGSSHYGYTF. CDR3 in DNA: TGTGCCTCCCGGGACAGGGGGTCCTCCCACTATGGCTACACCTTC.

This clonotype was observed at least ten times. V gene TRBV4-2 combines with J gene TRBJ1-5; no reliable D call. The length of the CDR3 is 15 residues. The germline V gene has CDR1 LGHNA and CDR2 YNFKEQ. V was shortened by 0 bases and J by 1 base, with 7 bases between the two germline ends. CDR3 sequence reads: CASSQETASNQPQHF. The DNA for the CDR3 is TGTGCCAGCAGCCAAGAAACGGCGAGCAATCAGCCCCAGCATTTT.

In its sample, this clonotype was seen many times. This chain links TRBV27 with TRBJ1-6; 7 bases fit TRBD1. The germline V gene has CDR1 MNHEY and CDR2 SMNVEV (reference sequence). The trim removed 5 bases at V and 9 bases at J, leaving 7 bases unmatched. The CDR3 extends over 14 amino acids. CDR3 region: CASSRQGFGSPLHF. In DNA, the CDR3 is TGTGCCAGCAGTCGACAGGGTTTTGGTTCACCCCTCCACTTT.

This clonotype was counted at least ten times. CDR3 DNA sequence: TGTGCCACCAGGGGAGCTGGGGCCAACGTCCTGACTTTC. Residues: CATRGAGANVLTF. This chain joins TRBV27 and TRBJ2-6; D is possibly TRBD1 (6 bases). V was trimmed by 10 bases and J by 2 bases, leaving 9 bases between them. The CDR3 is made up of 13 amino acids. From germline, CDR1 is MNHEY and CDR2 SMNVEV (reference sequence).

This clonotype was seen at least ten times. The genes are TRBV6-6 and TRBJ1-1; tentatively, D is TRBD1 (5 bases). V was shortened by 9 bases and J by 6 bases, with 20 bases between the two germline ends. Germline V gene sequence: CDR1 MNHNY, CDR2 SVGAGI (reference sequence). The CDR3 has 14 residues. CDR3 in amino acids: CASGILQALSEAFF. The CDR3 DNA follows: TGTGCCAGTGGTATACTACAGGCTCTATCTGAAGCTTTCTTT.

The chain carries TRBV12-3 or TRBV12-4 and TRBJ1-1, with D hard to call. The CDR3 totals 14 residues. V was clipped by 5 bases and J by 1 base, with 11 bases between them. DNA of the CDR3: TGTGCCAGCAGTCGGTGGCGGGCGAACACTGAAGCTTTCTTT. Translation gives CASSRWRANTEAFF.